A selection of T cell receptor beta chains follows, all from one sample in a study of tumor and adjacent non-tumor tissue in lung cancer. TCRdb called the multiplex PCR reads again in MiXCR, with one record for every CDR3 protein. The table includes over 110,000 distinct CDR3 sequences, approximately 66% detected once. The sample comprised lung tumor tissue. Receptor source: a man between 60 and 75 years old with small cell lung cancer. Each CDR3 is given with its conserved first and last residue. Each record gives: clone size, V gene, D gene, J gene, CDR3 DNA, CDR3 protein. The D gene is left open where the match is weak. The listing skips clone size in some rows; elsewhere it reads once, few, many or a size class.

-	TRBV20-1	-	TRBJ1-1	TGCAGTGCTAGTCCGGGCACTGGTGAAGTTTTCTTT	CSASPGTGEVFF
-	TRBV20-1	-	TRBJ2-7	TGCAGTGCCCGATCCGGGTCTCCCGGGGCGGATTACTACGAGCAGTACTTC	CSARSGSPGADYYEQYF
-	TRBV11-2	-	TRBJ2-2	TGTGCCAGCAGCGGACAGCTCGCGAACATAGGGGAGCTGTTTTTT	CASSGQLANIGELFF
-	TRBV4-1	-	TRBJ1-6	TGCGCCCGCAGTCAAGACCGCCTGGATTCACCCCTCCACTTT	CARSQDRLDSPLHF
-	TRBV20-1	TRBD2	TRBJ2-7	TGCAGTGTCCAAGGACTAGCTGGGGAGTACGGCGAGCAGTACTTC	CSVQGLAGEYGEQYF
-	TRBV20-1	-	TRBJ1-2	TGCAGTGCTAAGACAGCTAACTATGGCTACACCTTC	CSAKTANYGYTF
few	TRBV7-8	-	TRBJ2-5	TGTGCCAGCAGCCCTACACCGGGAGCCCAAGAGACCCAGTACTTC	CASSPTPGAQETQYF
many	TRBV4-2	TRBD1	TRBJ1-5	TGTGCCAGCAGCCATGTAGGAGACAGGGCCCTCAATCAGCCCCAGCATTTT	CASSHVGDRALNQPQHF
-	TRBV6-5	TRBD1	TRBJ2-7	TGTGCCAGCAGTTCCTACAGGGGGCGAAATGAGACCGAGCAGTACTTC	CASSSYRGRNETEQYF
-	TRBV29-1	-	TRBJ2-7	TGCAGCGTTGATACCCAATTGAAGGGCGAGCAGTATTTC	CSVDTQLKGEQYF
-	TRBV7-9	-	TRBJ1-1	TGTGCCAGCAGCTTAGGCGGGGTTACGAACACTGAAGCTTTCTTT	CASSLGGVTNTEAFF
few	TRBV4-1	TRBD2	TRBJ2-1	TGCGCCAGCAGAGTTAGCGGGAGTGGGGGTAATGAGCAGTTCTTC	CASRVSGSGGNEQFF
-	TRBV5-1	-	TRBJ1-6	TGCGCCAGCACCCTGGCGGGGTTAAGCGATTCACCCCTCCACTTT	CASTLAGLSDSPLHF
-	TRBV11-2	TRBD2	TRBJ2-1	TGTGTCAGCACCCACGGAATAGCGGGAAACAATGAGCAGTTCTTC	CVSTHGIAGNNEQFF
-	TRBV20-1	TRBD1	TRBJ2-1	TGCATTGCTAGAGGGACAGGGGGAAGTAACAATGAGCAGTTATTC	CIARGTGGSNNEQLF
-	TRBV12-3/TRBV12-4	-	TRBJ2-6	-	CASSSGFGPGANVLTF
many	TRBV20-1	TRBD2	TRBJ2-1	TGCAGTGCTAGAGGAAGGGGAGGGGCTGAGCAGTTCTTC	CSARGRGGAEQFF
-	TRBV7-2	TRBD2	TRBJ2-1	TGTGCCAGCAGCTTTAGCGGGAGGGCCGGTCATAATGAGCAGTTCTTC	CASSFSGRAGHNEQFF
few	TRBV5-4	TRBD2	TRBJ2-1	TGTGCCAGCAGCTCGACTAGCAGGAGGGATGAGCAGTTCTTC	CASSSTSRRDEQFF
few	TRBV11-2	TRBD1	TRBJ1-2	TGTGCCACTAGCTTAGTGGGGGGACAGGGAAGAGGCTACACCTTC	CATSLVGGQGRGYTF
few	TRBV20-1	TRBD2	TRBJ2-2	TGCAGTGCTAGGGCCCGGCTAGGCGGGGGGAACACCGGGGAGCTGTTTTTT	CSARARLGGGNTGELFF
-	TRBV11-2	TRBD2	TRBJ2-7	TGTGCCAACAGCTTAGCTTCTAGCGGCTCCTACGAGCAGTATTTC	CANSLASSGSYEQYF
-	TRBV11-2	-	TRBJ2-3	TGTGCCAGTGGCTCCCGGGGTAGCCGGAGGGGGACAGATACGCAGTATTTT	CASGSRGSRRGTDTQYF
-	TRBV6-5	-	TRBJ1-1	TGTGCAAGCAGGCCACTAGGGAGGAACACTGAAGCTTTCTTT	CASRPLGRNTEAFF
-	TRBV24-1	TRBD2	TRBJ2-5	TGTGCCACCAGTGACTCCCCCGGGACTAGTCGCCGGGAGACCCAGTACTTC	CATSDSPGTSRRETQYF
few	TRBV12-3/TRBV12-4	-	TRBJ2-2	TGTGCCAGCAGTTTAGTGGGATCCACCGGGGAGCTGTTTTTT	CASSLVGSTGELFF
-	TRBV6-1	TRBD2	TRBJ2-7	TGTGCCAGCAGTGAGGGTCGAGGACTAGCGAAACACGAGCAATACTTC	CASSEGRGLAKHEQYF
-	TRBV11-2	-	TRBJ2-5	TGTCCCAGCAGCTTAGCTGCGGGACTGAAAGAGACACAGTACTTC	CPSSLAAGLKETQYF
-	TRBV5-4	-	TRBJ2-5	TGTGCCAGCAGGGGAAGGGAGGTCCAAGAGACCCAGTACTTC	CASRGREVQETQYF
-	TRBV11-3	-	TRBJ2-7	TGTACCAGTAGCTTGGACAGCCATTACGAGCAGTACTTC	CTSSLDSHYEQYF
once	TRBV5-6	-	TRBJ1-1	TGTGCCAGCAGCTTGGGGAACAAAGGTCGGGGGTTGGGTTCTTTT	CASSLGNKGRGLGSF
-	TRBV28	-	TRBJ2-5	TGTGCCAGCAGATTGGGCGGAGGGGGCCAAGAGACCCAGTACTTC	CASRLGGGGQETQYF
-	TRBV12-3/TRBV12-4	TRBD1	TRBJ1-1	TGTGCCAGCAGTCGACAGGGTTACACTGAAGCTTTCTTT	CASSRQGYTEAFF
-	TRBV6-6	-	TRBJ1-3	TGTGCCAGCAGATACGATGGGGCCCGGGCTGGAAACACCATATATTTT	CASRYDGARAGNTIYF
-	TRBV12-3/TRBV12-4	TRBD1	TRBJ1-5	TGTGCCAGCGGACCGGGACAGGTAGCGAATCAGCCCCAGCATTTT	CASGPGQVANQPQHF
-	TRBV11-2	-	TRBJ2-1	TGTGCCAACAGCTTAGAGGGCGTGGGGGACACCTACAATGAGCAGTTCTTC	CANSLEGVGDTYNEQFF
once	TRBV29-1	-	TRBJ2-5	TGCAGCGTTGAAAGTGAGGGGACAAGGGAGACCCGGTACTTC	CSVESEGTRETRYF
-	TRBV12-3/TRBV12-4	-	TRBJ1-5	TGTGCCAGCAGTTTAGGACTCAGTTATCGGTCAGAAAGCATTCGGCCCCAGCATTTT	CASSLGLSYRSESIRPQHF
-	TRBV29-1	TRBD2	TRBJ2-3	TGCAGCGTTGGAGGCCTAGCGGGGACTACTAGCACAGATGCGCACTATTTT	CSVGGLAGTTSTDAHYF
-	TRBV7-9	-	TRBJ2-2	TGTGCAAGCAGCTCCAGGAACACCGGGGAGCTGTTTTTT	CASSSRNTGELFF
-	TRBV20-1	-	TRBJ2-3	TGTAGTGCTAGGTGCGGGCCTGACACAGATACGCAGTATTTT	CSARCGPDTDTQYF
-	TRBV6-5	-	TRBJ1-6	TGTACCAGCAGTGGCGCCAGGGATTCACCCCTCCATTTT	CTSSGARDSPLHF
once	TRBV20-1	-	TRBJ2-5	TGCAGTGGAATAGCCGGGCCCGCAGATAGCGCCCAGTACTTC	CSGIAGPADSAQYF
-	TRBV24-1	-	TRBJ2-1	TGTGCCACCAGTGATCCAGGCGAGAGATACAATGAGGAGTTCTTC	CATSDPGERYNEEFF
once	TRBV4-1	-	TRBJ2-1	TGCGCCAGCAGCCAGGAACTAGTAGGGTCGGATGAGCAGTTCTTC	CASSQELVGSDEQFF
-	TRBV20-1	TRBD2	TRBJ2-7	TGCAATGCAAGAGATTTTAGGCGGGAGGGATACGAGCAGTACTTC	CNARDFRREGYEQYF
-	TRBV5-4	-	TRBJ2-1	TGTGCCAGCAGCTACTATCCCAATGACCAGTTCTTC	CASSYYPNDQFF
-	TRBV29-1	-	TRBJ2-1	TGCAGCACGTTGAGCGCGAGATCTGATCATAAGCAGTTCTTC	CSTLSARSDHKQFF
-	TRBV7-8	TRBD1	TRBJ1-2	TGTGCCAGTAGCTTGACAGGGTATGACTATGGCTACACCTTC	CASSLTGYDYGYTF
many	TRBV20-1	TRBD2	TRBJ2-1	TGCAGTGCTCCTGGACTAGTCGCCGACAATGAGCAGTTCTTC	CSAPGLVADNEQFF
once	TRBV7-9	-	TRBJ1-1	TGTGCCAGCAGCTTAGTAGGCGGGGGCTTGATGGCTTTCTTT	CASSLVGGGLMAFF
-	TRBV11-1	-	TRBJ2-1	TGTGTCAGCAGTCGCGGCCCGGGGGCGGTGCCGCCCTACGGTGAGCAGTTCTTC	CVSSRGPGAVPPYGEQFF
-	TRBV6-5	-	TRBJ1-5	TGTGCCAGCAGTTACTCGATTTTGGATCATCCCCAGCATTTT	CASSYSILDHPQHF
-	TRBV12-3/TRBV12-4	-	TRBJ2-2	TGTGCCAGTAGTTTCTCTGGGACAGACAGCGGGGAGCTGTATTTT	CASSFSGTDSGELYF
-	TRBV20-1	-	TRBJ2-1	TGCAGTGCTAGAGACCCATCTAGCGACGTCTCCTACAATGAGCAGTTCTTC	CSARDPSSDVSYNEQFF
-	TRBV11-1	TRBD2	TRBJ2-1	TGTGCCAGCAGCTTTCCGGGACTAGCCTCCGTCTTC	CASSFPGLASVF
-	TRBV11-1	TRBD1	TRBJ2-7	TGCGCCAGCAACGGACAGGGGCGCGAGCGGTACTTC	CASNGQGRERYF
many	TRBV20-1	-	TRBJ1-5	TGCAGTGCTAACGGACAGTATGGCCTGCATCAGCCCCAGCATTTT	CSANGQYGLHQPQHF
-	TRBV11-2	-	TRBJ2-1	TGTGCCAGCAGCCTCCCACCAGTCTATGAGCAGTTCTTC	CASSLPPVYEQFF
few	TRBV12-3/TRBV12-4	-	TRBJ2-7	TGTGCCAGCAGCCAAGGGGGGACGTCCGAGCAGTACTTC	CASSQGGTSEQYF